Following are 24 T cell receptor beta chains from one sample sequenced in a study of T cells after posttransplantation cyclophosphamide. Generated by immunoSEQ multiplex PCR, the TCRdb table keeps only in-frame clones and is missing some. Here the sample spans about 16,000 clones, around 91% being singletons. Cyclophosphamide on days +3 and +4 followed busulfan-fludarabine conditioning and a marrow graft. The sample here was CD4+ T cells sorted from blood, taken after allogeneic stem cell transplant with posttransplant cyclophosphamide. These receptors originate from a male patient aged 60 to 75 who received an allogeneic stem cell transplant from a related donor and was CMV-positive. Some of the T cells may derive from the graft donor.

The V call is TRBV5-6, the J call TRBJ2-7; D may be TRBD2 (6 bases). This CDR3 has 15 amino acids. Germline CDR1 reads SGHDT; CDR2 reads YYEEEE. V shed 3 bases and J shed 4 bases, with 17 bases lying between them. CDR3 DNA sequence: TGTGCCAGCAGCTCGGCGGGGATCCCCAAGTACGAGCAGTACTTC. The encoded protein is CASSSAGIPKYEQYF.

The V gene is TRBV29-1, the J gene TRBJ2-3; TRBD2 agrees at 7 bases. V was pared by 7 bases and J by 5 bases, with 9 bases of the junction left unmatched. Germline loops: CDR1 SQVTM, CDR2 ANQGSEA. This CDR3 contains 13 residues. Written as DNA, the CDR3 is TGCAGCGCCTCAAGCGGGGTTGGAGATACGCAGTATTTT. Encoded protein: CSASSGVGDTQYF.

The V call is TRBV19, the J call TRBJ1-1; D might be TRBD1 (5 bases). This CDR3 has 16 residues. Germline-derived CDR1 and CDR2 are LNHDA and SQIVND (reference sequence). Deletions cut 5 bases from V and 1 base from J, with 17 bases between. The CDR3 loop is CASSPHRTGSNTEAFF. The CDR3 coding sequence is TGTGCCAGTAGTCCCCACAGGACGGGCTCGAACACTGAAGCTTTCTTT.

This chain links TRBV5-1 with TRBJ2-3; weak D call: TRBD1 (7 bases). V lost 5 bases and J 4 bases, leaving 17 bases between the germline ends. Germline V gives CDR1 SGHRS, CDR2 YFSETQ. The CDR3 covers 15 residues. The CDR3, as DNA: TGCGCCAGCAGGGAGGGGACAGTTAGTGCAGATACGCAGTATTTT. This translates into CASREGTVSADTQYF.

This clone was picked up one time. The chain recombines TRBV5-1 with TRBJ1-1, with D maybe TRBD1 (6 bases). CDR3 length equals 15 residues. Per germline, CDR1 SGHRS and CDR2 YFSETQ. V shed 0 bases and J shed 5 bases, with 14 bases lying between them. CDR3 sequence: CASSLDDRRITEAFF. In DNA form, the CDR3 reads TGCGCCAGCAGCTTGGATGACAGGAGGATAACTGAAGCTTTCTTT.

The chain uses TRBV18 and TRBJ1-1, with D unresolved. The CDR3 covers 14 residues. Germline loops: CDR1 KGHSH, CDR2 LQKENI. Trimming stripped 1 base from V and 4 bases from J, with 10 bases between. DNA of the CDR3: TGTGCCAGCTCACCACAGGGAGGCAGCACTGAAGCTTTCTTT. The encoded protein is CASSPQGGSTEAFF.

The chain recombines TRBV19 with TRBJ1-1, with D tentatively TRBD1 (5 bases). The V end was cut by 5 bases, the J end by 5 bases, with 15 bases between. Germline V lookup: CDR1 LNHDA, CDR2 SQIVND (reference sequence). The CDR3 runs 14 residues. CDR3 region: CASSVNPGGTEAFF. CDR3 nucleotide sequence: TGTGCCAGTAGTGTAAATCCGGGGGGAACTGAAGCTTTCTTT.

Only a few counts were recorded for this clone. CDR3 nucleotide sequence: TGTGCCAGCCGGGACAACACAGATACGCAGTATTTT. Amino acid sequence: CASRDNTDTQYF. The genes are TRBV28 and TRBJ2-3, with a weak D call TRBD1 (6 bases). Germline V gives CDR1 MDHEN, CDR2 SYDVKM. This CDR3 is 12 amino acids long. V lost 8 bases to trimming and J lost 2 bases, with 8 bases between them.

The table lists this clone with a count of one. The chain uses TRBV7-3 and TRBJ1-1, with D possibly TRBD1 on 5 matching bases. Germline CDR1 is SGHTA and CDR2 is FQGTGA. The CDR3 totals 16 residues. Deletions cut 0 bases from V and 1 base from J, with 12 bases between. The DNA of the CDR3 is TGTGCCAGCAGCTTAACGAAAGCGACAGCGAACACTGAAGCTTTCTTT. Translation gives CASSLTKATANTEAFF.

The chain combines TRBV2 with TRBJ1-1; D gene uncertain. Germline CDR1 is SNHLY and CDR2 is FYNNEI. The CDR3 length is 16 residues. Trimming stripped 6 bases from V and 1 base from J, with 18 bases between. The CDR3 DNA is TGTGCCAGCAGGGAGGTAACCGGTGGTAGGAACACTGAAGCTTTCTTT. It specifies CASREVTGGRNTEAFF.

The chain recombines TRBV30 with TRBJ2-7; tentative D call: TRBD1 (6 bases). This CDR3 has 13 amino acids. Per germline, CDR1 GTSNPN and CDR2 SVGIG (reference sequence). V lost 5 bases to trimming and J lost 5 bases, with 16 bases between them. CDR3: CAWGDGRGHEQYF. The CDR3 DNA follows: TGTGCCTGGGGCGACGGCAGGGGCCACGAGCAGTACTTC.

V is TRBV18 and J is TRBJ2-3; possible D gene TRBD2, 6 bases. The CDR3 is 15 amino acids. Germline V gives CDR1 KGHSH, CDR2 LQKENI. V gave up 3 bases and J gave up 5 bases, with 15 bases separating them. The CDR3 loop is CASSPTPGEEDTQYF. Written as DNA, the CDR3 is TGTGCCAGCTCACCCACCCCGGGGGAAGAAGATACGCAGTATTTT.

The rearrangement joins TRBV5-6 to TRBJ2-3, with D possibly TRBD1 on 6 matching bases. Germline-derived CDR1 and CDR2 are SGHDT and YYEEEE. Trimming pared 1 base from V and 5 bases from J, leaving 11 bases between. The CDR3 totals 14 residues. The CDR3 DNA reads TGTGCCAGCAGCTTGTTTCAGGGGATAGATACGCAGTATTTT. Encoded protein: CASSLFQGIDTQYF.

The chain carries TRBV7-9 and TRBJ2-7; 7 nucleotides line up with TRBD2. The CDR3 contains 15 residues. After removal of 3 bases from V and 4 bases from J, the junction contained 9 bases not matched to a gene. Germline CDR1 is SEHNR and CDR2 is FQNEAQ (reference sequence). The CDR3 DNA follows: TGTGCCAGCAGCTTGGGCCCCCGGGAGGAGTACGAGCAGTACTTC. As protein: CASSLGPREEYEQYF.

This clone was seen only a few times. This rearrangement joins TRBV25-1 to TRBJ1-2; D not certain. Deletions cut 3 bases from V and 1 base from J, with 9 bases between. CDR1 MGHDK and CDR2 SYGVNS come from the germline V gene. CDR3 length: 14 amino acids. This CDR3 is CASSDPGSNYGYTF. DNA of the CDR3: TGTGCCAGCAGTGACCCCGGGAGTAACTATGGCTACACCTTC.

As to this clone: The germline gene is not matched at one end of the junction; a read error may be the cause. CDR3 region: CASRPQGFTNTQYF. The DNA of the CDR3 is TGTGCCAGCAGACCACAGGGTTTCACAAATACGCAGTATTTT. The chain is built from TRBV27 and TRBJ2-3; a weak D match, TRBD1 (6 bases). Germline loops: CDR1 MNHEY, CDR2 SMNVEV (reference sequence). The CDR3 has 14 amino acids.

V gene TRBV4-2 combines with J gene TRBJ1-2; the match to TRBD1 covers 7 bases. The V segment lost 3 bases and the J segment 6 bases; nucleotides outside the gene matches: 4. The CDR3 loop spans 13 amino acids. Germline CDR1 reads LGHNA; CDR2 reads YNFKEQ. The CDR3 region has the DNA TGTGCCAGCAGCCAGTTTACAGGGGATGGCTACACCTTC. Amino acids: CASSQFTGDGYTF.

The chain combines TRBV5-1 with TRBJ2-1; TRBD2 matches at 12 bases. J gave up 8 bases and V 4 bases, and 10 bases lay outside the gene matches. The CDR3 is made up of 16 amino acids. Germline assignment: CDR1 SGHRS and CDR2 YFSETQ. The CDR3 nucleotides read TGCGCCAGCAGCCCTTCGGCTAGCGGGGGGGCCGATGAGCAGTTCTTC. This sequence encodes CASSPSASGGADEQFF.

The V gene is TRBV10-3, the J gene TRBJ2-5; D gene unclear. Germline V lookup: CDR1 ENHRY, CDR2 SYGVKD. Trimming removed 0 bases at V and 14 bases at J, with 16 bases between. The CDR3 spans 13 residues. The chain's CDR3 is CAISESPFGPVYF. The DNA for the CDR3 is TGTGCCATCAGTGAGTCCCCGTTTGGGCCAGTATACTTC.

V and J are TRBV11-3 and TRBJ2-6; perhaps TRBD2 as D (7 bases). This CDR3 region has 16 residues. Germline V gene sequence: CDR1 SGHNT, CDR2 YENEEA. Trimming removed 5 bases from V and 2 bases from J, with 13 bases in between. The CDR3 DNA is TGTGCCAGCAGCCCGGGGGGACATACTGGGGCCAACGTCCTGACTTTC. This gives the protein CASSPGGHTGANVLTF.

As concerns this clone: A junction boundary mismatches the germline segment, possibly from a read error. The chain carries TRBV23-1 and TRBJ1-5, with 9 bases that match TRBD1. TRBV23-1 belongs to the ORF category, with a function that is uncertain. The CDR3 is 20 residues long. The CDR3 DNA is TGCGCCAGCAGTGAATCCGTCCGGGACAGGGAAATCGATAGCAATCAGCCCCAGCATTTT. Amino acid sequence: CASSESVRDREIDSNQPQHF.

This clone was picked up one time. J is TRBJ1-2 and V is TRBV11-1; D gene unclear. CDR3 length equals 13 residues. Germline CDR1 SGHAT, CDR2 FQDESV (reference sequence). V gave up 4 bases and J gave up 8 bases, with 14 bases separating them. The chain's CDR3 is CASSWGGGEGYTF. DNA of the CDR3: TGTGCCAGCAGCTGGGGAGGCGGTGAAGGCTACACCTTC.

CDR3 sequence reads: CASGHNYEQYF. For the CDR3, the DNA is TGTGCCAGCGGACACAACTACGAGCAGTACTTC. This chain uses TRBV25-1 with TRBJ2-7; D may be TRBD1 (5 bases). Germline V gene lookup returns CDR1 MGHDK and CDR2 SYGVNS. The CDR3 is 11 amino acids. Trimming shortened V by 8 bases and J by 3 bases, and 8 bases separated the two germline ends.

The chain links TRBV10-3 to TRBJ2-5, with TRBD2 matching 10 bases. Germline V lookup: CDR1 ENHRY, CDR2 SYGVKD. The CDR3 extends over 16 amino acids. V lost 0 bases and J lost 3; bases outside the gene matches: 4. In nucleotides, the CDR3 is TGTGCCATCAGTGAGTCAGGTAGCGGGGGGAAAGAGACCCAGTACTTC. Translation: CAISESGSGGKETQYF.